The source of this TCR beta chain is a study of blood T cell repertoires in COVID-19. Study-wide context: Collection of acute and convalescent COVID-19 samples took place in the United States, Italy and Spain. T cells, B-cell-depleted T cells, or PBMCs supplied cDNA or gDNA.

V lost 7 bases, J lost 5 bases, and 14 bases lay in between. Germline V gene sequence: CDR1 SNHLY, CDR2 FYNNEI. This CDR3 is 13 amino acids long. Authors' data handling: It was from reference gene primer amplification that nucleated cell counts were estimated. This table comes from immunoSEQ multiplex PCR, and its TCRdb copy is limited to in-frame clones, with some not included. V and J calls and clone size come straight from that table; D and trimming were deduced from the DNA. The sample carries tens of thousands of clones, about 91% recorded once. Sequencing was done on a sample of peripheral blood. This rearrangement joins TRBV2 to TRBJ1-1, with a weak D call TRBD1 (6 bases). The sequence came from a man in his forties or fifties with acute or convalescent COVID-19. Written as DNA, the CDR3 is TGTGCCAGCAAGGCAGGGGTAGAAACTGAAGCTTTCTTT. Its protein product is CASKAGVETEAFF.